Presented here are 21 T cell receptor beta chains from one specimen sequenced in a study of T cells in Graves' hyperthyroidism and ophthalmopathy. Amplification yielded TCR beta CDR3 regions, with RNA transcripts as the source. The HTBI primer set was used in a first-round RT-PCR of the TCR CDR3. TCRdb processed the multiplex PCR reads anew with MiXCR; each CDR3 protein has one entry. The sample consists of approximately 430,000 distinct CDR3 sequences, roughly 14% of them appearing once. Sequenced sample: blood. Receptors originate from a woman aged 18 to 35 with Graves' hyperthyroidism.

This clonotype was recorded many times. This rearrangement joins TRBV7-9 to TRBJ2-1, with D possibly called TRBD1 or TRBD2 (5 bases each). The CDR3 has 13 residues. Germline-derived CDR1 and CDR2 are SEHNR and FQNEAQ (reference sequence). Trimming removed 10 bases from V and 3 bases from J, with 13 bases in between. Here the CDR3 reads CATKGSSYNEQFF. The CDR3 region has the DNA TGTGCCACCAAGGGGAGCAGCTACAATGAGCAGTTCTTC.

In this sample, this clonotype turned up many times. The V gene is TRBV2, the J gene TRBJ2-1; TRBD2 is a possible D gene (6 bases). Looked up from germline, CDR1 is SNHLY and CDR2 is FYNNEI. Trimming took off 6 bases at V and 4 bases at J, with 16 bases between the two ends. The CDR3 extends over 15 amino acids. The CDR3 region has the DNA TGTGCCAGCAGGGGCGGGACGCCACTTTACAATGAGCAGTTCTTC. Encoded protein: CASRGGTPLYNEQFF.

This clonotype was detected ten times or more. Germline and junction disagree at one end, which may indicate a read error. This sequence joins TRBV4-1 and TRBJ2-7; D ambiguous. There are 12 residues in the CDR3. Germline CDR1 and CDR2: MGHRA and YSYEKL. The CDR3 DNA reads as TGCGCCAGCAGCGAAGAGCGTTTCGAGCAGTACTTC. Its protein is CASSEERFEQYF.

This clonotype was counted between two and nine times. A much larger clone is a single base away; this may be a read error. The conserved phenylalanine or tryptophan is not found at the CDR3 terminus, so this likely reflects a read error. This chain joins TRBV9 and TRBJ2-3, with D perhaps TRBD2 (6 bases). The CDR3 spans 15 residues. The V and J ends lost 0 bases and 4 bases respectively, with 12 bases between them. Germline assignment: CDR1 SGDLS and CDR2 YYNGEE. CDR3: CASSVVGSIPDTQYL. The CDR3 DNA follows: TGTGCCAGCAGCGTAGTCGGGAGCATCCCAGATACGCAGTATCTT.

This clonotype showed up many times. CDR3 sequence (DNA): TGTGCCACGACAGGAGGTCTCTACAATGAGCAGTTCTTC. Its translation: CATTGGLYNEQFF. This chain connects TRBV10-3 to TRBJ2-1; D possibly corresponds to TRBD1 (6 bases). V lost 10 bases and J lost 3, with 13 bases in between. This CDR3 has 13 residues. Germline CDR1 reads ENHRY; CDR2 reads SYGVKD.

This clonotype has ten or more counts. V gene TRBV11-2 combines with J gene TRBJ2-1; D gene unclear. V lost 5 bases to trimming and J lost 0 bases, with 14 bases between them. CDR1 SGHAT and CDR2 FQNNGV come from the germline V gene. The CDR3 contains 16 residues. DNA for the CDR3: TGTGCCAGCAGCCCCACCACAGTTAACTCCTACAATGAGCAGTTCTTC. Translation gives CASSPTTVNSYNEQFF.

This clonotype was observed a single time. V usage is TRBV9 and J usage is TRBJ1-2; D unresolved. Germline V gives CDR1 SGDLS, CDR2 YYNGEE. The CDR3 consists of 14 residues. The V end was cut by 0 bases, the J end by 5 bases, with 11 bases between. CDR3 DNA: TGTGCCAGCAGCGTAGGGGTGGGAATTTATGGCTACACCTTC. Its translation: CASSVGVGIYGYTF.

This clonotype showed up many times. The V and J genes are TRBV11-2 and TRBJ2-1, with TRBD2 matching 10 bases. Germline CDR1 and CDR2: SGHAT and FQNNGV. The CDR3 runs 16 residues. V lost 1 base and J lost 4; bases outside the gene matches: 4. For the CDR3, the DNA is TGTGCCAGCAGCTTAGTTGGACTAGCGGCATACAATGAGCAGTTCTTC. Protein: CASSLVGLAAYNEQFF.

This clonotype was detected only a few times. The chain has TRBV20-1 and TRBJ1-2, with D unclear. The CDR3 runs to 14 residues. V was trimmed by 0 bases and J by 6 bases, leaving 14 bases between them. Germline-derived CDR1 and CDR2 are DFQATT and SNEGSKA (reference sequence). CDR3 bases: TGCAGTGCTAGAGATCCTGGAGGGCCCCATGGCTACACCTTC. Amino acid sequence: CSARDPGGPHGYTF.

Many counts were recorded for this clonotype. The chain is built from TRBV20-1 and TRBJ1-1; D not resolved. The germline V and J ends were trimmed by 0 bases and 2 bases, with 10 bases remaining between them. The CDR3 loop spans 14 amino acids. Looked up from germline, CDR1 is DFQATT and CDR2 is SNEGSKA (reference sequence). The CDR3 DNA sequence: TGCAGTGCTAGAGATTTTAGCAGTAACACTGAAGCTTTCTTT. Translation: CSARDFSSNTEAFF.

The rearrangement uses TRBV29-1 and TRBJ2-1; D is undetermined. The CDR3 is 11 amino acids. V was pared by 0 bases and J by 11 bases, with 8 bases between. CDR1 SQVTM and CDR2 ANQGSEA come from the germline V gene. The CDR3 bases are TGCAGCGTTGAAGAGGAACGGAAGCAGTTCTTC. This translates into CSVEEERKQFF.

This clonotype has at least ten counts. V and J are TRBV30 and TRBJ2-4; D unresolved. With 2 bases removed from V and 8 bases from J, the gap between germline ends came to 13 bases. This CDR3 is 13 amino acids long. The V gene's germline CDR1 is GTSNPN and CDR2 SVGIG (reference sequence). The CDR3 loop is CAWSPIGLDIQYF. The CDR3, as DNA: TGTGCCTGGAGTCCAATAGGGCTTGACATTCAGTACTTC.

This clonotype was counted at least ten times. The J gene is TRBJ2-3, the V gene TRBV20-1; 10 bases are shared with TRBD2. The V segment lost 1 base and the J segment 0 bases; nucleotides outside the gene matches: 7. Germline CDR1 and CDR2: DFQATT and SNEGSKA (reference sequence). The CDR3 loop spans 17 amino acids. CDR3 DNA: TGCAGTGCTAGAGGAAGTGCAGCGGGAGGGAGCACAGATACGCAGTATTTT. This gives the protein CSARGSAAGGSTDTQYF.

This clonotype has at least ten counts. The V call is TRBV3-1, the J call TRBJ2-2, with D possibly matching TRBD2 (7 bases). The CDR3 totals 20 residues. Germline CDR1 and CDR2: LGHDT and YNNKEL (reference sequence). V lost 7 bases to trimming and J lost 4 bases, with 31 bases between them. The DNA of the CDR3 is TGTGCCAGCATCCTCGGAGCCCTTGACAGGCCCTCGGGGGGCACCGGGGAGCTGTTTTTT. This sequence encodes CASILGALDRPSGGTGELFF.

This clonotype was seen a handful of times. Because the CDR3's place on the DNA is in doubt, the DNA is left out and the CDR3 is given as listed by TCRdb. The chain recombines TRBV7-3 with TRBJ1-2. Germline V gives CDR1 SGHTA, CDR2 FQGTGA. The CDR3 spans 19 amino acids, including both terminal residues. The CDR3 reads CASSFYICSASQANYGYTF.

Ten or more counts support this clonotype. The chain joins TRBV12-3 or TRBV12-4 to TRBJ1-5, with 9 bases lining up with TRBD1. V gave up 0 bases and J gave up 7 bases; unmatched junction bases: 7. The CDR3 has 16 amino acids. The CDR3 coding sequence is TGTGCCAGCAGTTTAGCCGGGACAGGGCTAGGCCAGCCCCAGCATTTT. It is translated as CASSLAGTGLGQPQHF.

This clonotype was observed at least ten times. Written as DNA, the CDR3 is TGTGCCAGCAGCACCCACTCGCCAGCCTCATACAATGAGCAGTTCTTC. It codes for CASSTHSPASYNEQFF. The chain carries TRBV3-1 and TRBJ2-1; D is ambiguous. The CDR3 sequence is 16 residues long. V gave up 5 bases and J gave up 4 bases, with 18 bases separating them. CDR1 and CDR2 from the germline V gene are LGHDT and YNNKEL (reference sequence).

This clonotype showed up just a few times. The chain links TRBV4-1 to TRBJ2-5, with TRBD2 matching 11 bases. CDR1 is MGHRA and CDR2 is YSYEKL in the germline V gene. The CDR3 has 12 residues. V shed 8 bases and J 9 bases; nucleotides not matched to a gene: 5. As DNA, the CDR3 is TGCGCCAGCCCTTTAGCGGGGGGGCCCCAGTACTTC. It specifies CASPLAGGPQYF.

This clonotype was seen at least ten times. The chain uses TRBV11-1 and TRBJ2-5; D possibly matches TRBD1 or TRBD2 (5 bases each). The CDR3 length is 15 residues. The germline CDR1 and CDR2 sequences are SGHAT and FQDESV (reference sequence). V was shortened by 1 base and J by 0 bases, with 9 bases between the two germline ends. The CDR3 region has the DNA TGTGCCAGCAGCTTAGGTCGGGGCCACCAAGAGACCCAGTACTTC. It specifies CASSLGRGHQETQYF.

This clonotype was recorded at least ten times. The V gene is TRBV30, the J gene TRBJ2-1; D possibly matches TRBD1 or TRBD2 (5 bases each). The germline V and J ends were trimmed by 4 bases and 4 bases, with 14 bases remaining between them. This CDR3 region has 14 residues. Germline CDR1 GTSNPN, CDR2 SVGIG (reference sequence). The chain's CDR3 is CAWNIGANYNEQFF. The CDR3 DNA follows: TGTGCCTGGAATATCGGGGCTAATTACAATGAGCAGTTCTTC.

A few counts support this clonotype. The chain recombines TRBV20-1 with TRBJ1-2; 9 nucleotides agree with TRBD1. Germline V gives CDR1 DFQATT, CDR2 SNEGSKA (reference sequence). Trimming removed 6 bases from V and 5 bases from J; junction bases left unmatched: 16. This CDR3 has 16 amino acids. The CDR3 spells CSAGSPDRGISYGYTF. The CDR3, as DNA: TGCAGTGCGGGATCTCCCGACAGGGGGATAAGTTATGGCTACACCTTC.